This TCR beta chain is from a study of CD8 T cells in Susac syndrome. With random hexamers, about 0.45 to 1 ug RNA was reverse transcribed. The CDR3 of TCR beta was amplified by immunoSEQ multiplex PCR across 54 Vbeta and 13 Jbeta. Each CDR3 protein gets one entry after TCRdb re-called the immunoSEQ multiplex PCR reads with MiXCR. Among 120,000 or so distinct CDR3 sequences, 90% to 95% were seen once, and the ten largest hold roughly 0.094%. CDR1 is LNHNV, CDR2 YYDKDF, per germline (reference sequence). The V gene end was trimmed by 3 bases and the J gene end by 2 bases; junction bases not matched to a gene: 4. The CDR3 runs to 17 residues. CD8+ and CD4+ blood T cells underwent TCR beta sequencing. Each multiple sclerosis control was a treatment-naive patient with relapsing-remitting disease that was either stable or active.

The V call is TRBV15, the J call TRBJ2-6; 10 bases fit TRBD1. Sequencing used CD4+ T cells from PBMCs. This TCR was sampled from a human donor with multiple sclerosis. The CDR3 nucleotides read TGTGCCACCAGCAGTGGACAGGGGGACCCTGGGGCCAACGTCCTGACTTTC. This translates into CATSSGQGDPGANVLTF.